One and the same sample provided the 25 T cell receptor beta chains below, sequenced in a study of cytomegalovirus exposure and HLA in healthy donors. In the PCR, 60 Vbeta and 13 Jbeta primers were used. The method was immunoSEQ multiplex PCR; TCRdb's version includes in-frame clones alone and lacks a portion of them. Among about 170,000 clones listed, roughly four fifths were seen once. Material for sequencing was PBMCs. These receptors all come from a woman under 40 in good health and CMV-seropositive.

The gene calls are TRBV4-3 and TRBJ2-7, with D perhaps matching TRBD1 (7 bases). V was trimmed by 0 bases and J by 3 bases, leaving 21 bases between them. The CDR3 sequence is 18 residues long. Germline lookup yields CDR1 LGHNA and CDR2 YSLEER. The CDR3 nucleotides are TGCGCCAGCAGCCAAGATATATGGGCGGGACAGATTGACTACGAGCAGTACTTC. Translating it yields CASSQDIWAGQIDYEQYF.

V and J are TRBV29-1 and TRBJ2-1; 14 bases match TRBD2. The CDR3 totals 15 residues. Trimming took 3 bases from V and 2 from J; bases not matched to a gene: 0. Germline CDR1 is SQVTM and CDR2 is ANQGSEA. The CDR3 reads CSVETSGGAYNEQFF. The CDR3 DNA reads as TGCAGCGTTGAGACTAGCGGGGGGGCCTACAATGAGCAGTTCTTC.

The genes are TRBV5-4 and TRBJ2-4, with TRBD2 identical over 10 bases. Trimming took 3 bases from V and 4 from J; bases not matched to a gene: 13. The CDR3 contains 18 residues. Germline V CDR1 and CDR2: SGHNT, YYREEE (reference sequence). The chain's CDR3 is CASSWDKTSGMPKNIQYF. CDR3 DNA: TGTGCCAGCAGCTGGGACAAAACTAGCGGGATGCCTAAAAACATTCAGTACTTC.

The table lists this clone with a few counts. The chain joins TRBV19 to TRBJ2-3; 9 nucleotides line up with TRBD2. Trimming cost V 5 bases and J 0 bases; bases outside gene matches: 9. The CDR3 runs to 17 residues. Germline-derived CDR1 and CDR2 are LNHDA and SQIVND (reference sequence). The CDR3 coding sequence is TGTGCCAGTAGTGGCGGGACTAGCATCGCTAGCACAGATACGCAGTATTTT. Its protein is CASSGGTSIASTDTQYF.

This sequence joins TRBV28 and TRBJ2-7, with D maybe TRBD1 (5 bases). V shed 5 bases and J shed 0 bases, with 17 bases lying between them. The CDR3 is 16 amino acids. The germline V gene has CDR1 MDHEN and CDR2 SYDVKM. CDR3 residues: CASSGAGGANSYEQYF. Here the CDR3 DNA reads TGTGCCAGCAGTGGCGCCGGTGGGGCGAACTCCTACGAGCAGTACTTC. Full variable domain (remainder filled in from reference TRBV28 and TRBJ2-7): DVKVTQSSRYLVKRTGEKVFLECVQDMDHENMFWYRQDPGLGLRLIYFSYDVKMKEKGDIPEGYSVSREKKERFSLILESASTNQTSMYLCASSGAGGANSYEQYFGPGTRLTVT.

The rearrangement links TRBV2 to TRBJ2-5; 10 nucleotides align to TRBD2. The CDR3 spans 15 residues. Germline V CDR1 and CDR2: SNHLY, FYNNEI. The J segment lost 4 bases and the V segment lost 5 bases, leaving 7 bases of the junction unmatched. CDR3 DNA: TGTGCCAGCAGTATTCTAGCGGGGGCGGGAGAGACCCAGTACTTC. Its translation is CASSILAGAGETQYF. The variable domain in full, completed from reference TRBV2 and TRBJ2-5, reads EPEVTQTPSHQVTQMGQEVILRCVPISNHLYFYWYRQILGQKVEFLVSFYNNEISEKSEIFDDQFSVERPDGSNFTLKIRSTKLEDSAMYFCASSILAGAGETQYFGPGTRLLVL.

This sequence joins TRBV4-3 and TRBJ1-1, with D tentatively TRBD1 (6 bases). CDR1 is LGHNA, CDR2 YSLEER, per germline. With 0 bases removed from V and 2 bases from J, the gap between germline ends came to 10 bases. The CDR3 spans 15 residues. CDR3 bases: TGCGCCAGCAGCCAAGATCCACAGGGAAACACTGAAGCTTTCTTT. Amino acids: CASSQDPQGNTEAFF.

The V gene is TRBV5-1, the J gene TRBJ2-3, with D possibly TRBD2 on 5 matching bases. The CDR3 spans 15 residues. V dropped 1 base and J dropped 2 bases, with 11 bases sitting between them. Per the germline V gene, CDR1 is SGHRS and CDR2 is YFSETQ. In DNA form, the CDR3 reads TGCGCCAGCAGCTTGCTCGGAGGCGTCACAGATACGCAGTATTTT. Amino acids: CASSLLGGVTDTQYF.

This clone was detected a few times. The V and J genes are TRBV30 and TRBJ1-1; perhaps TRBD1 as D (6 bases). V was trimmed by 2 bases and J by 4 bases, leaving 8 bases between them. CDR1 GTSNPN and CDR2 SVGIG come from the germline V gene (reference sequence). The CDR3 sequence is 12 residues long. DNA of the CDR3: TGTGCCTGGAGTAACAGGGCCACTGAAGCTTTCTTT. It yields the protein CAWSNRATEAFF.

CDR3 nucleotides: TGTGCCAGCAGTTACTCGATACAGGGAAACACCATATATTTT. Translating gives CASSYSIQGNTIYF. V gene TRBV6-6 combines with J gene TRBJ1-3; D is undetermined. Germline CDR1 is MNHNY and CDR2 is SVGAGI (reference sequence). Trimming pared 0 bases from V and 4 bases from J, leaving 7 bases between. CDR3 size: 14 residues.

V usage is TRBV7-8 and J usage is TRBJ2-7; the match to TRBD1 covers 8 bases. This CDR3 region has 14 residues. Germline assignment: CDR1 SGHVS and CDR2 FQNEAQ. Trimming at V came to 5 bases and at J to 4 bases, leaving 7 bases not matched to a gene. In DNA, the CDR3 is TGTGCCAGCAGCACGGACAGGGTTGCGTACGAGCAGTACTTC. Translating it yields CASSTDRVAYEQYF.

In this sample, this clone turned up once. The V and J genes are TRBV7-2 and TRBJ1-2; 10 nucleotides match TRBD1. Per the germline V gene, CDR1 is SGHTA and CDR2 is FQGNSA. The CDR3 length is 14 residues. Germline trimming cut 0 bases from V and 6 bases from J; bases unmatched to any gene: 1. The CDR3 spells CASSLATGGDGYTF. In nucleotides, the CDR3 is TGTGCCAGCAGCTTAGCGACAGGGGGCGATGGCTACACCTTC.

This clone was seen just once. The chain recombines TRBV7-9 with TRBJ1-1, with TRBD1 as a possible D gene (6 bases). Germline V lookup: CDR1 SEHNR, CDR2 FQNEAQ (reference sequence). The CDR3 runs 18 residues. V lost 2 bases and J lost 3, with 22 bases in between. CDR3 coding DNA: TGTGCCAGCAGCTTAAGGGGCTGGCGGGGGCGTCGGGACACTGAAGCTTTCTTT. Translation: CASSLRGWRGRRDTEAFF.

V gene TRBV5-4 combines with J gene TRBJ1-4, with D perhaps TRBD1 (6 bases). Trimming took 1 base from V and 7 from J, leaving 11 bases between them. CDR1 is SGHNT, CDR2 YYREEE, per germline (reference sequence). CDR3 size: 14 residues. The CDR3 nucleotides read TGTGCCAGCAGCTTGCAGGGGCCAGTTGAAAAACTGTTTTTT. Its translation: CASSLQGPVEKLFF.

Points on this clone: Relative to the germline gene, one junction end is altered; a read error may explain this. DNA of the CDR3: TGTGCCTGGGGGTGGGGGGGTAAAGATGGCTGCACCTTC. As protein: CAWGWGGKDGCTF. The rearrangement uses TRBV30 and TRBJ1-2; weak D call: TRBD1 (5 bases). Germline assignment: CDR1 GTSNPN and CDR2 SVGIG (reference sequence). The CDR3 runs 13 residues. Full variable domain (rest looked up from reference TRBV30 and TRBJ1-2): SQTIHQWPATLVQPVGSPLSLECTVEGTSNPNLYWYRQAAGRGLQLLFYSVGIGQISSEVPQNLSASRPQDRQFILSSKKLLLSDSGFYLCAWGWGGKDGCTFGSGTRLTVV.

V usage is TRBV29-1 and J usage is TRBJ2-2, with 12 bases fitting TRBD1. With V trimmed by 8 bases and J by 5 bases, 9 bases remained unmatched. Germline-derived CDR1 and CDR2 are SQVTM and ANQGSEA. The length of the CDR3 is 15 residues. The CDR3 here is CSPGTGGPATGELFF. CDR3 DNA sequence: TGCAGCCCTGGGACAGGGGGCCCAGCTACCGGGGAGCTGTTTTTT.

This chain links TRBV6-5 with TRBJ2-3; D is undetermined. The CDR3 is 14 amino acids. CDR1 is MNHEY, CDR2 SVGAGI, per germline. V lost 6 bases and J 6 bases, leaving 16 bases between the germline ends. CDR3 sequence: CASSRVPNGDTQYF. DNA of the CDR3: TGTGCCAGCAGCCGGGTTCCCAATGGGGATACGCAGTATTTT.

The J gene is TRBJ1-1, the V gene TRBV6-5; D not certain. V gave up 4 bases and J gave up 3 bases, with 9 bases separating them. This CDR3 contains 13 residues. The germline CDR1 and CDR2 sequences are MNHEY and SVGAGI. CDR3 nucleotide sequence: TGTGCCAGCAGTTCTCAGATTTACACTGAAGCTTTCTTT. Translating it yields CASSSQIYTEAFF.

In this sample, this clone turned up once. The chain links TRBV29-1 to TRBJ2-5; 9 bases are shared with TRBD1. The CDR3 runs to 19 residues. Germline CDR1 reads SQVTM; CDR2 reads ANQGSEA. V lost 1 base, J lost 5 bases, and 20 bases stayed unmatched. Written as DNA, the CDR3 is TGCAGCGTTGAAGTAGTAAGGGAGACGGGACAGGGCGTTGTTGAGACCCAGTACTTC. Amino acid sequence: CSVEVVRETGQGVVETQYF.

V usage is TRBV11-3 and J usage is TRBJ2-1; possibly TRBD1 for D (5 bases). The CDR3 runs 17 residues. The germline V gene has CDR1 SGHNT and CDR2 YENEEA. Trimming stripped 1 base from V and 9 bases from J, with 22 bases between. CDR3 loop: CASSLGTGLGPSTEQFF. The CDR3 nucleotides are TGTGCCAGCAGCTTAGGAACAGGCTTGGGCCCATCCACTGAGCAGTTCTTC.

The chain carries TRBV7-9 and TRBJ1-1, with 8 bases lining up with TRBD1. J lost 1 base, V lost 5 bases, and 12 bases had no gene match. The CDR3 loop spans 17 amino acids. CDR1 and CDR2 from the germline V gene are SEHNR and FQNEAQ (reference sequence). The CDR3 DNA is TGTGCCAGCAGCCCCTTAGGGGGGACAGGAACGAACACTGAAGCTTTCTTT. It yields the protein CASSPLGGTGTNTEAFF.

This clone was observed a few times. The CDR3 spells CASSQGQGSLYGYTF. For the CDR3, the DNA is TGTGCCAGCAGCCAGGGACAGGGGTCACTATATGGCTACACCTTC. The chain carries TRBV5-4 and TRBJ1-2; 10 nucleotides agree with TRBD1. Trimming cost V 4 bases and J 5 bases; bases outside gene matches: 8. CDR1 and CDR2 from the germline V gene are SGHNT and YYREEE (reference sequence). The length of the CDR3 is 15 residues.

The chain employs TRBV15 and TRBJ1-3; D unresolved. Trimming pared 0 bases from V and 4 bases from J, leaving 7 bases between. Looked up from germline, CDR1 is LNHNV and CDR2 is YYDKDF (reference sequence). The CDR3 loop spans 14 amino acids. CDR3 coding DNA: TGTGCCACCAGCAGAGATGGTCAGGGAAACACCATATATTTT. Its translation: CATSRDGQGNTIYF.

The chain is built from TRBV10-3 and TRBJ2-7; the match to TRBD2 covers 9 bases. With V trimmed by 0 bases and J by 3 bases, 3 bases remained unmatched. The CDR3 length is 15 residues. CDR1 is ENHRY, CDR2 SYGVKD, per germline. The CDR3 nucleotides are TGTGCCATCAGTGAGTCTAGCGGGAGACACTACGAGCAGTACTTC. This sequence encodes CAISESSGRHYEQYF.

The J gene is TRBJ2-5, the V gene TRBV7-2; D remains unclear. V gave up 2 bases and J gave up 4 bases, with 5 bases separating them. Germline CDR1 reads SGHTA; CDR2 reads FQGNSA. CDR3 length: 12 amino acids. The CDR3: CASSLQVETQYF. The DNA of the CDR3 is TGTGCCAGCAGCTTACAGGTAGAGACCCAGTACTTC.